Listed below are T cell receptor beta chains from one sample, sequenced in a study of blood T cell repertoires in COVID-19. TCRdb's copy holds only in-frame clones and misses some; the assay was immunoSEQ multiplex PCR. The table has 20,000 or so clones, roughly 89% seen once. Sequencing was performed on peripheral blood. These receptor sequences come from a human donor in a cohort sampled during active COVID-19. Each CDR3 is given with its conserved first and last residue. D genes are given only for firm matches. Clone size appears in some rows only: once, few, many, or a class for an expanded clone.

d_call clone_size j_call v_call cdr3_aa
- - TRBJ1-4 TRBV30 CAWSGRQARNEKLFF
- - TRBJ1-5 TRBV19 CASSIRAVAEGQPQHF
TRBD1 - TRBJ2-3 TRBV9 CASSTTGTGYADTQYF
TRBD1 once TRBJ2-2 TRBV19 CASTGQGPGELFF
TRBD2 - TRBJ2-3 TRBV6-5 CASRPSGGAPDTQYF
- - TRBJ2-1 TRBV5-4 CASSRDFSSYNEQFF
TRBD2 - TRBJ2-1 TRBV7-2 CASSVGLAEYNEQFF
- - TRBJ1-1 TRBV7-8 CASSFRVVGSNTEAFF
- - TRBJ1-1 TRBV6-4 CASSEGGGTEAFF
TRBD1 - TRBJ1-1 TRBV6-5 CASRSRGLNTEAFF
TRBD2 - TRBJ2-1 TRBV11-2 CASSTRLAGLSYNEQFF
TRBD2 few TRBJ2-7 TRBV13 CASSSMSSGSGYEQYF
- - TRBJ2-1 TRBV29-1 CSVEERRVHEQFF
TRBD1 - TRBJ2-1 TRBV3-1/TRBV3-2 CASRDTGGNYNEQFF
- - TRBJ2-7 TRBV5-8 CASSLFRGSEQYF
TRBD1 - TRBJ2-7 TRBV18 CASSPDRYEQYF
TRBD2 - TRBJ2-1 TRBV5-1 CASSLGGGPYNEQFF
- - TRBJ1-2 TRBV2 CASSAEVSLANYGYTF
TRBD2 - TRBJ2-4 TRBV5-1 CASSFGGDLQHKNIQYF
TRBD1 once TRBJ2-7 TRBV7-2 CASSSHMDRVSYEQYF
TRBD1 - TRBJ2-2 TRBV5-1 CASSRGQGAGELFF
- - TRBJ2-7 TRBV12-3/TRBV12-4 CASSFGATYEQYF
- - TRBJ1-5 TRBV7-9 CASSPGGGPRNQPQHF
TRBD1 - TRBJ1-1 TRBV7-9 CASSHNRGRGMNTEAFF
- - TRBJ1-5 TRBV19 CASSIASGLSQPQHF
- - TRBJ1-5 TRBV29-1 CSVVDSHSNQPQHF
TRBD1 - TRBJ1-1 TRBV3-1/TRBV3-2 CASSQTGWAEAFF
TRBD2 - TRBJ2-1 TRBV9 CASSNSLGGGEQFF
- - TRBJ1-4 TRBV24-1 CATSDLDDGANEKLFF
- once TRBJ2-5 TRBV2 CASRAAATQETQYF
TRBD1 - TRBJ1-3 TRBV7-2 CASSPRTGSSTIYF
- - TRBJ1-5 TRBV12-3/TRBV12-4 CASSFGLQPQHF
- - TRBJ2-1 TRBV5-5 CASSLEGQGYNEQFF
TRBD1 - TRBJ1-2 TRBV3-1/TRBV3-2 CASSLQGSDYGYTF
- - TRBJ2-2 TRBV18 CASSPGGLGELFF
TRBD1 - TRBJ1-5 TRBV19 CASSSQDRLNQPQHF
- - TRBJ1-4 TRBV5-1 CASSSGRADEKLFF